Listed below are T cell receptor beta chains from one sample, sequenced in a study of shared clonotypes between healthy human individuals. Sequencing used immunoSEQ multiplex PCR; TCRdb keeps in-frame clones, though not all of them. The sample has 2 million to 2.5 million clones, 92% seen once; the top ten hold 0.3% to 0.4%. The sample comprised naive CD4+ T cells from PBMCs. These receptors were taken from a man in his late teens or twenties in good health. Some clones in this sample may be carry-over from other donors' samples. The CDR3 runs from the conserved cysteine through the conserved F or W. D genes are given only for firm matches. The size of a clone is reported for some rows only, either as once, few or many, or as a class for expanded clones.

d_call	v_call	j_call	clone_size	cdr3_nt	cdr3_aa
-	TRBV5-1	TRBJ2-3	-	TGCGCCAGCACAACTGGGCAGGGATACACAGATACGCAGTATTTT	CASTTGQGYTDTQYF
-	TRBV5-1	TRBJ2-7	-	TGCGCCAGCAGCTTGGATGAGGGTCCCGCCTACGAGCAGTACTTC	CASSLDEGPAYEQYF
-	TRBV28	TRBJ1-3	-	TGTGCCAGCAGAAGGGGCTCCTCTGGAAACACCATATATTTT	CASRRGSSGNTIYF
TRBD2	TRBV4-3	TRBJ2-5	-	TGCGCCAGCAGCCCGAGGGCCCAAGTAGCGGGAGTGGAAGGAGAGACCCAGTACTTC	CASSPRAQVAGVEGETQYF
-	TRBV5-6	TRBJ2-7	-	TGTGCCAGCAGCCTCTCACGCTACGAGCAGTACTTC	CASSLSRYEQYF
TRBD2	TRBV5-8	TRBJ2-1	-	TGTGCCAGCAGCTTGCAACACCCTAGCGGGGGGAATGAGCAGTTCTTC	CASSLQHPSGGNEQFF
-	TRBV28	TRBJ1-5	-	TGTGCCAGCAGTCCAGCGGACAACGCGGTAGCAGGGAATCAGCCCCAGCATTTT	CASSPADNAVAGNQPQHF
-	TRBV9	TRBJ2-1	-	TGTGCCAGCAGCGTAGCTGGTGCAGGGAAGGATGAGCAGTTCTTC	CASSVAGAGKDEQFF
TRBD2	TRBV4-1	TRBJ2-3	-	TGCGCCAGCAGCCGAGGACTAGCGCGGGCTACGCAGTATTTT	CASSRGLARATQYF
TRBD2	TRBV4-2	TRBJ2-7	-	TGTGCCAGCAGCCGGACCCCGGGACTAGACAACTACGAGCAGTACTTC	CASSRTPGLDNYEQYF
-	TRBV28	TRBJ2-7	-	TGTGCCAGCAGTCCCCGTGGAGATCCCTACGAGCAGTACTTC	CASSPRGDPYEQYF
-	TRBV10-3	TRBJ2-7	-	TGTGCCATCAGTGAACAATCACGCTCCTACGAGCAGTACTTC	CAISEQSRSYEQYF
TRBD1	TRBV5-1	TRBJ1-1	-	TGCGCCAGCAGCTTGGGGACAGGGAGGTTGAGTGAAGCTTTCTTT	CASSLGTGRLSEAFF
-	TRBV5-1	TRBJ2-4	-	TGCGCCAGCAGCTCTGGGTTAGTGTTAGCCAAAAACATTCAGTACTTC	CASSSGLVLAKNIQYF
-	TRBV10-3	TRBJ2-5	-	TGTGCCATCAGGGCAGGAGCCGGGACCCAGTACTTC	CAIRAGAGTQYF
-	TRBV28	TRBJ1-2	-	TGTGCCAGCAGTTCTAGGACGGGAGGCTACACCTTC	CASSSRTGGYTF
-	TRBV19	TRBJ2-2	few	TGTGCCAGCCTTGGACGGATCAACACCGGGGAGCTGTTTTTT	CASLGRINTGELFF
TRBD2	TRBV7-2	TRBJ2-3	-	TGTGCCAGCAGCCGTATGGGCGGGAGTGGAGATACGCAGTATTTT	CASSRMGGSGDTQYF
-	TRBV6-4	TRBJ2-1	once	TGTGCCAGCAGTGCGGGAACAGCCAACAATGAGCAGTTCTTC	CASSAGTANNEQFF
-	TRBV5-1	TRBJ2-7	-	TGCGCCAGCAGCCCGGTGGGAAGCGGGCCTGCTTACGAGCAGTACTTC	CASSPVGSGPAYEQYF
-	TRBV7-8	TRBJ2-3	-	TGTGCCAGCAGCCGGATCGATACGCAGTATTTT	CASSRIDTQYF
-	TRBV9	TRBJ2-7	-	TGTGCCAGCAGCGTAGTGGGACACAGCTACGAGCAGTACTTC	CASSVVGHSYEQYF
-	TRBV7-2	TRBJ1-1	-	TGTGCCAGCAGCACTGACGGGCTGCTTACACGAGCTTTCTTT	CASSTDGLLTRAFF
-	TRBV7-9	TRBJ1-2	-	TGTGCCAGCAGCTTTGAGAACTATGGCTACACCTTC	CASSFENYGYTF
-	TRBV19	TRBJ2-7	-	TGTGCCAGTAGCCAGGACAGTGGCTACGAGCAGTACTTC	CASSQDSGYEQYF
-	TRBV28	TRBJ2-2	-	TGTGCCAGCAGTCCCCCGGTTGCCAACACCGGGGAGCTGTTTTTT	CASSPPVANTGELFF
-	TRBV14	TRBJ2-3	once	TGTGCCAGCAGCCCGATTTCGGTGAGCACAGATACGCAGTATTTT	CASSPISVSTDTQYF
TRBD2	TRBV19	TRBJ2-5	-	TGTGCCAGTAGTCGGCTAGCGGGAGGCCAAGAGACCCAGTACTTC	CASSRLAGGQETQYF
-	TRBV7-2	TRBJ2-7	-	TGTGCCAGCAGCCTCATGGGGACGCCTACCTACGAGCAGTACTTC	CASSLMGTPTYEQYF
-	TRBV5-6	TRBJ2-2	-	TGTGCCAGCAGCTTCGGAGTCACGAACACCGGGGAGCTGTTTTTT	CASSFGVTNTGELFF
-	TRBV5-1	TRBJ2-1	-	TGCGCCAGCAGGGATAGCGGTTCCTACAATGAGCAGTTCTTC	CASRDSGSYNEQFF
-	TRBV19	TRBJ1-1	-	TGTGCCAGTAGTATAGTTCGGGGCTTGAACACTGAAGCTTTCTTT	CASSIVRGLNTEAFF
TRBD1	TRBV6-5	TRBJ1-2	-	TGTGCCAGCAGTTACTCTGGCAGGGGGATGGACGGCTACACCTTC	CASSYSGRGMDGYTF
-	TRBV7-9	TRBJ1-6	-	TGTGCCAGCAGCCCAATCACAGGAGATAATTCACCCCTCCACTTT	CASSPITGDNSPLHF
-	TRBV5-5	TRBJ1-5	once	TGTGCCAGCAGCCTTAACCTCCGAGTTAATAGCAATCAGCCCCAGCATTTT	CASSLNLRVNSNQPQHF
-	TRBV6-5	TRBJ2-1	-	TGTGCCAGCAGTTACTCGATTCACCAAGACAATGAGCAGTTCTTC	CASSYSIHQDNEQFF
TRBD1	TRBV7-9	TRBJ2-7	-	TGTGCCAGCAGAACGGACAGGGGATCCTACGAGCAGTACTTC	CASRTDRGSYEQYF
-	TRBV11-2	TRBJ2-5	-	TGTGCCAGCAGCCACGGTAGATACCAAGAGACCCAGTACTTC	CASSHGRYQETQYF
TRBD1	TRBV4-3	TRBJ1-1	-	TGCGCCAGCAGCTATACAGGGGCGAACACTGAAGCTTTCTTT	CASSYTGANTEAFF
-	TRBV6-6	TRBJ2-3	-	TGTGCCAGCAGTTACCTCGGAGATACGCAGTATTTT	CASSYLGDTQYF
-	TRBV5-1	TRBJ1-5	few	TGCGCCAGCAGCTTGGGACTTAATCAGCCCCAGCATTTT	CASSLGLNQPQHF
-	TRBV5-1	TRBJ1-3	-	TGCGCCAGCAGCTTAGGGACCGCGAGCTCTGGAAACACCATATATTTT	CASSLGTASSGNTIYF
-	TRBV7-9	TRBJ1-2	-	TGTGCCAGCAGCCCGACGCAGGTATGGGTCGGCTACACCTTC	CASSPTQVWVGYTF
-	TRBV5-1	TRBJ1-3	-	TGCGCCAGCAGCTTGCCCAACCTCAGCTCTGGAAACACCATATATTTT	CASSLPNLSSGNTIYF
TRBD2	TRBV12-5	TRBJ2-1	-	TGTGCTAGTGGTTTAGGACTAGCGGGGGGCGATGAGCAGTTCTTC	CASGLGLAGGDEQFF
TRBD1	TRBV28	TRBJ1-2	-	TGTGCCAGCAGTCCTTCACACGGGACAGCTAACTATGGCTACACCTTC	CASSPSHGTANYGYTF
-	TRBV28	TRBJ1-3	-	TGTGCCAGCGGCCGCCTCGACAGCCTCGTCTCTGGAAACACCATATATTTT	CASGRLDSLVSGNTIYF
-	TRBV4-1	TRBJ2-7	-	TGCGCCAGCAGCCAAGGTGGACTAACCCCCTACGAGCAGTACTTC	CASSQGGLTPYEQYF
-	TRBV28	TRBJ1-2	-	TGTGCCGGGGGCAGATCCCCTAACTATGGCTACACCTTC	CAGGRSPNYGYTF
-	TRBV29-1	TRBJ1-1	once	TGCAGCGGGACCGGGACGTTTCTCGACGCTGAAGCTTTCTTT	CSGTGTFLDAEAFF
TRBD1	TRBV5-6	TRBJ1-3	-	TGTGCCAGCAGCAGGGACAGGGGTGGTGGAAACACCATATATTTT	CASSRDRGGGNTIYF
TRBD1	TRBV5-5	TRBJ1-5	-	TGTGCCAGCAGCTTGTGGCAGGGGGATCAGCCCCAGCATTTT	CASSLWQGDQPQHF
-	TRBV5-8	TRBJ1-2	-	TGTGCCAGCACAAAGACACCCTCCTATGGCTACACCTTC	CASTKTPSYGYTF
-	TRBV7-3	TRBJ1-3	-	TGTGCCAGCAGCTTGTGGTCTGGAAACACCATATATTTT	CASSLWSGNTIYF
TRBD2	TRBV5-1	TRBJ2-3	-	TGCGCCAGCAGCTTGGGGGGACTAGCGGGAGCTGATACGCAGTATTTT	CASSLGGLAGADTQYF